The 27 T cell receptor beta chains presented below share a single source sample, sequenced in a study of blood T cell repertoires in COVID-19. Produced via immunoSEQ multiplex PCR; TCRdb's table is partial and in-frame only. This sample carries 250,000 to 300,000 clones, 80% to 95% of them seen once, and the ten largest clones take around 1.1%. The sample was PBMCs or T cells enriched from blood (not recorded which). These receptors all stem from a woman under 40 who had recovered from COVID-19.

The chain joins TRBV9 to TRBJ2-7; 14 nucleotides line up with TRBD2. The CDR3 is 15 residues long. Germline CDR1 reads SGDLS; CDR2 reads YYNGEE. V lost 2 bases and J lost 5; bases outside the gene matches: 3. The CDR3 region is CASSVRGLAGDEQYF. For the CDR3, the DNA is TGTGCCAGCAGCGTCCGGGGACTAGCGGGAGACGAGCAGTACTTC.

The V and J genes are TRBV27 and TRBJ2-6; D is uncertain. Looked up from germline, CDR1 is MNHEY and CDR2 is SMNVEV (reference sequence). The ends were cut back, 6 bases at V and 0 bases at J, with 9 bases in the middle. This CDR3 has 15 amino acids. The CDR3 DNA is TGTGCCAGCAGGAAACAGTTCTCTGGGGCCAACGTCCTGACTTTC. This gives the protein CASRKQFSGANVLTF.

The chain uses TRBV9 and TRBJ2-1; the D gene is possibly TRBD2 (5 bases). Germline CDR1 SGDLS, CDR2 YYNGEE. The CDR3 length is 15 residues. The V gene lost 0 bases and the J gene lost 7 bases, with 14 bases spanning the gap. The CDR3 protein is CASSVGDGVGNEQFF. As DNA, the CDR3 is TGTGCCAGCAGCGTAGGAGACGGGGTGGGGAATGAGCAGTTCTTC.

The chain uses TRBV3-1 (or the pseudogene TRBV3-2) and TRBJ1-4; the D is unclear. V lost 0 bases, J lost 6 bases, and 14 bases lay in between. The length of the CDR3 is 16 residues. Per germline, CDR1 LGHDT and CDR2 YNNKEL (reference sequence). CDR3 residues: CASSQDNRVADEKLFF. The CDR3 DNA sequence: TGTGCCAGCAGCCAAGATAATCGGGTAGCCGATGAAAAACTGTTTTTT.

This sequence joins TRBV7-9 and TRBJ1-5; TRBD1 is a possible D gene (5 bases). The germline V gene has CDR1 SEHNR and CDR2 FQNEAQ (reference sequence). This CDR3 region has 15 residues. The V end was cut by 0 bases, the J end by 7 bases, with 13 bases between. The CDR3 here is CASSLAPGGEQPQHF. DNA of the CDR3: TGTGCCAGCAGCTTAGCCCCTGGAGGGGAGCAGCCCCAGCATTTT.

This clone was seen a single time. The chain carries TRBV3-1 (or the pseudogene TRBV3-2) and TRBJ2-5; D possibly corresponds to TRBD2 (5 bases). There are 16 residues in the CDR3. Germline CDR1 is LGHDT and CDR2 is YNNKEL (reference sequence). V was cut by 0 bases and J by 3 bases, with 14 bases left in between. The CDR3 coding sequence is TGTGCCAGCAGCCAAGAATGCCGACTAACTGAAGAGACCCAGTACTTC. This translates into CASSQECRLTEETQYF.

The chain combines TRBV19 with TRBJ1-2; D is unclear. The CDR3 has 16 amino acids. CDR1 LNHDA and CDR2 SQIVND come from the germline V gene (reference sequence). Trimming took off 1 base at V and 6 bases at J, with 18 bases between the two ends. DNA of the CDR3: TGTGCCAGTAGTATAGTGGCGGGGTTGTTGAAAGATGGCTACACCTTC. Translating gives CASSIVAGLLKDGYTF. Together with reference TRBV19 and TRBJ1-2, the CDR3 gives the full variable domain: DGGITQSPKYLFRKEGQNVTLSCEQNLNHDAMYWYRQDPGQGLRLIYYSQIVNDFQKGDIAEGYSVSREKKESFPLTVTSAQKNPTAFYLCASSIVAGLLKDGYTFGSGTRLTVV.

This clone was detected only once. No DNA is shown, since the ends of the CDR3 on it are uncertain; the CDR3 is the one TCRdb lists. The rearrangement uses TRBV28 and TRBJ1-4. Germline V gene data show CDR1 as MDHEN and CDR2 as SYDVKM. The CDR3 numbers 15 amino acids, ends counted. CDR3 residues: CASSSSGGGGEKLFF.

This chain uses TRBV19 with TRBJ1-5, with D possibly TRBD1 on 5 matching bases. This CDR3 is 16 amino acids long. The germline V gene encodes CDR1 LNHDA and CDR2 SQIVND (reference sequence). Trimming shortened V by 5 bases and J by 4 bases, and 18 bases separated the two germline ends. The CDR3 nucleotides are TGTGCCAGTAGTCCCCGGGGGGGGAACGCTAATCAGCCCCAGCATTTT. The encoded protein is CASSPRGGNANQPQHF.

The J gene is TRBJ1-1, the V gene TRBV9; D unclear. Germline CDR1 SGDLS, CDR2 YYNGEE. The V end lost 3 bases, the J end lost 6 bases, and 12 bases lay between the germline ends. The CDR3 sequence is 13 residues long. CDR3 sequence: CASSAGLLAEAFF. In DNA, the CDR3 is TGTGCCAGCAGCGCCGGGTTGTTGGCTGAAGCTTTCTTT.

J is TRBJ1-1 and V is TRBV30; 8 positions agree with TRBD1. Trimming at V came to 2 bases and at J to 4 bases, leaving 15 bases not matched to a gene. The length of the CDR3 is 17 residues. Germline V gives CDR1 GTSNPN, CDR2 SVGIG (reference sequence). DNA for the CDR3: TGTGCCTGGAGTCACGGGACAGGTGAGTTTAGCGGCACTGAAGCTTTCTTT. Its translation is CAWSHGTGEFSGTEAFF. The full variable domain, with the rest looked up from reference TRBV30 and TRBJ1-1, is SQTIHQWPATLVQPVGSPLSLECTVEGTSNPNLYWYRQAAGRGLQLLFYSVGIGQISSEVPQNLSASRPQDRQFILSSKKLLLSDSGFYLCAWSHGTGEFSGTEAFFGQGTRLTVV.

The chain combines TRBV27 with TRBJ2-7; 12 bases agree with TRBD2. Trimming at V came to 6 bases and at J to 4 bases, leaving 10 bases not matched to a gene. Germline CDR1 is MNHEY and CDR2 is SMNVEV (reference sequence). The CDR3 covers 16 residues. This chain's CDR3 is CASSQLAGGPTYEQYF. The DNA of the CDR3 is TGTGCCAGCAGCCAACTAGCGGGAGGCCCTACTTACGAGCAGTACTTC.

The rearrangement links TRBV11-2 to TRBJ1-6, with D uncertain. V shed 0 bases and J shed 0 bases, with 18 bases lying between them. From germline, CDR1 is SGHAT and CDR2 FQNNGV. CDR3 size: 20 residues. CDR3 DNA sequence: TGTGCCAGCAGCTTAGATGGGCTAATCCCCACGAGCTCCTATAATTCACCCCTCCACTTT. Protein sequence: CASSLDGLIPTSSYNSPLHF.

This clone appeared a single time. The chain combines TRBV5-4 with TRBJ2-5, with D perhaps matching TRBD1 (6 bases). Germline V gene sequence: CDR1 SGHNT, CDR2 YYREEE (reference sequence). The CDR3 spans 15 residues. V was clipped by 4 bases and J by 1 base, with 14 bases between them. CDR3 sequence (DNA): TGTGCCAGCAGCCCAACCCACAGGGTCCAAGAGACCCAGTACTTC. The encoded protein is CASSPTHRVQETQYF.

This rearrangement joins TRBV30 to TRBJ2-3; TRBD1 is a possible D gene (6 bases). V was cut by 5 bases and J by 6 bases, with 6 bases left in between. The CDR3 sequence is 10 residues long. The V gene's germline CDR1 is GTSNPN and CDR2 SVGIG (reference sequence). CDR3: CAWGGDTQYF. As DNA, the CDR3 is TGTGCCTGGGGGGGCGATACGCAGTATTTT.

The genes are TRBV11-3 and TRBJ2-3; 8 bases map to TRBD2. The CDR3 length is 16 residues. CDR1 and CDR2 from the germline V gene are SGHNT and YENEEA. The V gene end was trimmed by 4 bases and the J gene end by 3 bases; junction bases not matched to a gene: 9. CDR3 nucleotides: TGTGCCAGCAGCTCCTTAGCGGGAATTGATACAGATACGCAGTATTTT. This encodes CASSSLAGIDTDTQYF.

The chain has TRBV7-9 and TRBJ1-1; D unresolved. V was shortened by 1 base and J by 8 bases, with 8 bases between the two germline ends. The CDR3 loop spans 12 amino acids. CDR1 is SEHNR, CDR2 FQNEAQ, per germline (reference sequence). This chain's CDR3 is CASSLGGEEAFF. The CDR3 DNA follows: TGTGCCAGCAGCTTAGGGGGAGAAGAAGCTTTCTTT.

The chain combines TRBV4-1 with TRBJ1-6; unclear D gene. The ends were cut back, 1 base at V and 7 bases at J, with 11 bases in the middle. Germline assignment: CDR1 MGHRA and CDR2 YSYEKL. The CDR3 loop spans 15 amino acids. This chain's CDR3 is CASSQAVRVNSPLHF. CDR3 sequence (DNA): TGCGCCAGCAGCCAAGCCGTTAGAGTCAATTCACCCCTCCACTTT.

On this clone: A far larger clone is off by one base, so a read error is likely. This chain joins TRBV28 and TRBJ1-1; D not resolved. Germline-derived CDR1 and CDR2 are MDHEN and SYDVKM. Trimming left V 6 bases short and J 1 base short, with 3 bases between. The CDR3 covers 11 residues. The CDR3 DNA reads TGTGCCAGCAGCTGGAACACTGAAGCTTTCTTT. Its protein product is CASSWNTEAFF.

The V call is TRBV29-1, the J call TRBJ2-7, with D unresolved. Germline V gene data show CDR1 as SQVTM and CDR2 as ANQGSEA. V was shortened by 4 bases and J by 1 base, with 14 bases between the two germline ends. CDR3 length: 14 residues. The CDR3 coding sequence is TGCAGCGTTGCTCTAATAACCGGGTCCTACGAGCAGTACTTC. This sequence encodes CSVALITGSYEQYF.

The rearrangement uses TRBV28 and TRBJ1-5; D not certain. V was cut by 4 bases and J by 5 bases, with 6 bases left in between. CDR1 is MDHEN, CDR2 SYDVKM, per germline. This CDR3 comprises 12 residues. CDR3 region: CASSSGHQPQHF. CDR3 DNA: TGTGCCAGCAGTTCGGGTCATCAGCCCCAGCATTTT. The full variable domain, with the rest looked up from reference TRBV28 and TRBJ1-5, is DVKVTQSSRYLVKRTGEKVFLECVQDMDHENMFWYRQDPGLGLRLIYFSYDVKMKEKGDIPEGYSVSREKKERFSLILESASTNQTSMYLCASSSGHQPQHFGDGTRLSIL.

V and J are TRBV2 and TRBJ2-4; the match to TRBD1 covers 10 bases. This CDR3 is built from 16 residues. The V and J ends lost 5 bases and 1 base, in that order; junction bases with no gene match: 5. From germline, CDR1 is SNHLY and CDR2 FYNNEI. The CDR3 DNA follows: TGTGCCAGCAGTCCGGGACAGGGGTTTGCCAAAAACATTCAGTACTTC. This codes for CASSPGQGFAKNIQYF.

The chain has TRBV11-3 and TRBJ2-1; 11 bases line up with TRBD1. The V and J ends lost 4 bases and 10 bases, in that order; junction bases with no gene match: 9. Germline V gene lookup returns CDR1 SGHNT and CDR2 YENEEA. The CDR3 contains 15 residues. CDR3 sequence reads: CASSSGTGGGGEQFF. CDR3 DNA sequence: TGTGCCAGCAGCTCGGGGACAGGGGGAGGTGGGGAGCAGTTCTTC.

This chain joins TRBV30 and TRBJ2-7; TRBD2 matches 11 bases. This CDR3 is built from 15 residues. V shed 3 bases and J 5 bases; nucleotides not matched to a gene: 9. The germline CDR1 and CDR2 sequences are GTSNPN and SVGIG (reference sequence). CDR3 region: CAWRPATSGKHEQYF. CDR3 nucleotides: TGTGCCTGGAGGCCTGCGACTAGCGGGAAACACGAGCAGTACTTC. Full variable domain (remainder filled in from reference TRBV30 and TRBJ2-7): SQTIHQWPATLVQPVGSPLSLECTVEGTSNPNLYWYRQAAGRGLQLLFYSVGIGQISSEVPQNLSASRPQDRQFILSSKKLLLSDSGFYLCAWRPATSGKHEQYFGPGTRLTVT.

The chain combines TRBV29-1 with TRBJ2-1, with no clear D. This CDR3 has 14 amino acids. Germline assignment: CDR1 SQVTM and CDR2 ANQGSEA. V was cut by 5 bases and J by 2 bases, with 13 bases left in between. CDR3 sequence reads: CSVLRPSTYNEQFF. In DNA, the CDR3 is TGCAGCGTTCTCAGGCCTTCGACCTACAATGAGCAGTTCTTC.

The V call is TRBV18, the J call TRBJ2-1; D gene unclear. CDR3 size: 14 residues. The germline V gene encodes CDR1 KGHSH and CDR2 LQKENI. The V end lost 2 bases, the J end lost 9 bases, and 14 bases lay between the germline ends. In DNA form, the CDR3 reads TGTGCCAGCTCACCATTCGAGTATGGTAGTGAGCAGTTCTTC. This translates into CASSPFEYGSEQFF.

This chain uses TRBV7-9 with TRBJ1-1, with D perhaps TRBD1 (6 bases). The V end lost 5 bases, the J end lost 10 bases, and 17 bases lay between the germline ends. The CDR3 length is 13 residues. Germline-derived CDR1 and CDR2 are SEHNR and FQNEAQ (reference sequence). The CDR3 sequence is CASSQSKGDRAFF. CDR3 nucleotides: TGTGCCAGCAGCCAATCCAAGGGGGATCGAGCTTTCTTT.